The TCR beta chain under discussion was sequenced for a study of CD8 T cells in Susac syndrome. A quantity of 0.5 to 1 ug RNA underwent reverse transcription using random hexamers. One entry per CDR3 protein results from TCRdb running MiXCR on the immunoSEQ multiplex PCR reads. This table has 150,000 or so distinct CDR3 sequences, just under 97% appearing once. Trimming stripped 3 bases from V and 6 bases from J, with 13 bases between. This CDR3 contains 13 residues. Germline V gene sequence: CDR1 SGDLS, CDR2 YYNGEE. Of note for this clonotype: What it binds is unknown.

Study-wide points: The study recognized that its TCR sequencing and HLA analysis covered a relatively small number of individuals.

The sample consisted of CD8+ T cells from PBMCs. The chain links TRBV9 to TRBJ2-7; possible D gene TRBD1, 5 bases. This clonotype was obtained from a human donor with multiple sclerosis. CDR3 bases: TGTGCCAGCAGCGCCCCGAATCAGGGCGAGCAGTACTTC. It specifies CASSAPNQGEQYF.